This TCR beta chain derives from a study of CD4 and CD8 cells across lung adenocarcinoma regions (dated by TCRdb to between 2017 and 2018). For the study in its entirety: To look at intratumor heterogeneity in the T cell receptor repertoire, the study compared tumor centers against tumor margins.

Library prep was done by PCR. The sequencer listed for this sample is HiSeq X Ten. Using fastp trimming at Q25 and MiXCR clonotype assembly, TCRdb reanalyzed the public sequencing data and kept in-frame beta chains. Records with the same CDR3 protein are collapsed into one entry carrying the most frequent genes and DNA. The sample table contains thousands of distinct CDR3 sequences; only one count was recorded for about 46% of them. Roughly 18% of the sample lies in the top ten. This clonotype was seen repeatedly, ten times or more. This receptor's antigen is unknown. Qualities for individual bases were not recorded, and no much larger clone is one base off. The donors were patients who had localized lung adenocarcinoma, which is a subtype of non-small cell lung cancer. These samples came from the margins of localized lung adenocarcinomas. For TCR repertoire analysis, CD4+ T cells from tumor tissue were profiled apart from CD8+ T cells.

As encoded in the germline V gene, CDR1 is MGHRA while CDR2 is YSYEKL. Reading from cysteine to phenylalanine, the CDR3 counts 14 amino acids. Only the CDR3 DNA is retained, 42 bases long and in frame from the first base. The sequencing input was CD4+ T cells from the margin of a lung tumor. What this sample's cell subset or site label stands for: tumor margin region. This clonotype was obtained from a female donor with lung adenocarcinoma. The CD4 and CD8 labels of this study may be unreliable. The chain is encoded by TRBV4-1 joined to TRBJ2-1, with a weak D call of TRBD2 (5 bases match). Matching the DNA end better, TRBJ2-5 makes the J call doubtful. The sequenced DNA is TGCGCCAGCAGCCAAGATACTAGTCGAGAGACCCAGTACTTC. Translated, this is CASSQDTSRETQYF.